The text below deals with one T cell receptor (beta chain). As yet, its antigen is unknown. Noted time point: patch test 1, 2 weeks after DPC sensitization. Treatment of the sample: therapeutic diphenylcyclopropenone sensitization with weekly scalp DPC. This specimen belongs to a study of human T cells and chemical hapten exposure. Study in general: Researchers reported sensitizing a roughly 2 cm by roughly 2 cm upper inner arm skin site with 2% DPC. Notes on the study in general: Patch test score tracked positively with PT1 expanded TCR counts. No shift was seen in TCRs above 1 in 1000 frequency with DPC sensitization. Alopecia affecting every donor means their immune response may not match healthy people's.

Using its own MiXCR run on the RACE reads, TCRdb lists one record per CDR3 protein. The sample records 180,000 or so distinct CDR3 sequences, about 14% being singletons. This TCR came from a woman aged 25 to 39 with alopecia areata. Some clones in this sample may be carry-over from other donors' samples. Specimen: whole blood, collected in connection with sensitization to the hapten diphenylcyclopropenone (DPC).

The chain's CDR3 is CASSQDGTGSYEQYF. CDR3 nucleotide sequence: TGCGCCAGCAGCCAAGATGGAACCGGATCCTACGAGCAGTACTTC. The chain recombines TRBV4-3 with TRBJ2-7; D ambiguous. Trimming stripped 0 bases from V and 1 base from J, with 10 bases between. Germline CDR1 reads LGHNA; CDR2 reads YSLEER. CDR3 length equals 15 residues.